The 5 T cell receptor beta chains below were found in one sample sequenced in a study of blood T cell repertoires in COVID-19. The method was immunoSEQ multiplex PCR; TCRdb's version includes in-frame clones alone and lacks a portion of them. This repertoire shows some 150,000 clones, 84% found once; its top ten account for more than 40%. The specimen sequenced was peripheral blood. Receptor source: a human donor in a cohort sampled during active COVID-19.

For this clone: One end of the junction fails to match germline, which may point to a read error. V gene TRBV6-6 combines with J gene TRBJ1-3; D uncertain. CDR3 length equals 14 residues. Germline V gives CDR1 MNHNY, CDR2 SVGAGI (reference sequence). Here the CDR3 reads CASSYSKGGVEGSF. The CDR3 DNA reads TGTGCCAGCAGTTACTCGAAGGGTGGGGTGGAGGGATCTTTT.

The J gene is TRBJ1-6, the V gene TRBV7-9, with D possibly being TRBD1 (5 bases). Per the germline V gene, CDR1 is SEHNR and CDR2 is FQNEAQ (reference sequence). The CDR3 spans 16 residues. V was clipped by 5 bases and J by 7 bases, with 18 bases between them. The CDR3, as DNA: TGTGCCAGCAGCGCAGCGGGGTGGGGCGGGAATTCACCCCTCCACTTT. It specifies CASSAAGWGGNSPLHF. Combining the CDR3 with reference TRBV7-9 and TRBJ1-6 gives the whole variable domain DTGVSQNPRHKITKRGQNVTFRCDPISEHNRLYWYRQTLGQGPEFLTYFQNEAQLEKSRLLSDRFSAERPKGSFSTLEIQRTEQGDSAMYLCASSAAGWGGNSPLHFGNGTRLTVT.

The V gene is TRBV3-1 (or the pseudogene TRBV3-2), the J gene TRBJ2-7; 8 bases align to TRBD2. This CDR3 is 14 amino acids long. Trimming at V came to 4 bases and at J to 6 bases, leaving 8 bases not matched to a gene. CDR1 is LGHDT and CDR2 is YNNKEL in the germline V gene (reference sequence). DNA of the CDR3: TGTGCCAGCAGCCCCGGGGGGGCCATTCTCGAGCAGTACTTC. Protein product: CASSPGGAILEQYF.

Concerning this clone itself: This sample also contains other DNA sequences that code for the same CDR3. The chain has TRBV19 and TRBJ1-1; D is possibly TRBD1 (5 bases). Trimming stripped 6 bases from V and 0 bases from J, with 8 bases between. CDR1 LNHDA and CDR2 SQIVND come from the germline V gene (reference sequence). There are 13 residues in the CDR3. The CDR3 nucleotides read TGTGCCAGTAGGGACAAAATGAACACTGAAGCTTTCTTT. Amino acid sequence: CASRDKMNTEAFF.

The chain combines TRBV24-1 with TRBJ2-1, with TRBD1 matching 10 bases. Per germline, CDR1 KGHDR and CDR2 SFDVKD. Trimming removed 3 bases from V and 9 bases from J; junction bases left unmatched: 4. This CDR3 spans 14 amino acids. The CDR3 DNA reads TGTGCCACCAGTGATACCCGGACAGGGGGTGAGCAGTTCTTC. This gives the protein CATSDTRTGGEQFF.